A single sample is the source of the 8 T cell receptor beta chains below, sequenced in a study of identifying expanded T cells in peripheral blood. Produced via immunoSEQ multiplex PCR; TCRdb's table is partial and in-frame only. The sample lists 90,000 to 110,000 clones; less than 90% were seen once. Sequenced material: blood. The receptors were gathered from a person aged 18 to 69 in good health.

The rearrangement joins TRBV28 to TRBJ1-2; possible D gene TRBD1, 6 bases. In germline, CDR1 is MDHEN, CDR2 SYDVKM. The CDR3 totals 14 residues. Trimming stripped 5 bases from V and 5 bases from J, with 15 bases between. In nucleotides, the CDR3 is TGTGCCAGCAGTATAACCGGGACACCTTATGGCTACACCTTC. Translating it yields CASSITGTPYGYTF.

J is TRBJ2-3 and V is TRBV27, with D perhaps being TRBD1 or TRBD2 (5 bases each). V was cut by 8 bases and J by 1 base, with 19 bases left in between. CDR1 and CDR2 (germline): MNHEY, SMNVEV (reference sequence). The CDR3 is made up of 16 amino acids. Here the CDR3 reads CASRLFRDRGTDTQYF. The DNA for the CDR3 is TGTGCCAGCCGACTATTCCGGGACCGAGGCACAGATACGCAGTATTTT.

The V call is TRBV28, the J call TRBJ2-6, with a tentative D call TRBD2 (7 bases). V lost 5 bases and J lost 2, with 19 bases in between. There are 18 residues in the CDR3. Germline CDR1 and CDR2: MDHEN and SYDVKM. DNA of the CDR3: TGTGCCAGCAGTAGAGAACGGGGGGCGATCACTGGGGCCAACGTCCTGACTTTC. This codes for CASSRERGAITGANVLTF.

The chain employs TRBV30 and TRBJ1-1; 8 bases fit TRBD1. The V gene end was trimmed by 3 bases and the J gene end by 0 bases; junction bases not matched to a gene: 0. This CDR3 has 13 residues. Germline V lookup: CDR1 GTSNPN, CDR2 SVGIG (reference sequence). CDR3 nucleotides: TGTGCCTGGAGGGGACAGGTGAACACTGAAGCTTTCTTT. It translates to CAWRGQVNTEAFF.

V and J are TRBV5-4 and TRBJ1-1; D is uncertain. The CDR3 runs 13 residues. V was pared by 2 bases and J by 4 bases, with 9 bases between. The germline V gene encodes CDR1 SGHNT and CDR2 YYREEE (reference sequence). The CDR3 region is CASSLERPTEAFF. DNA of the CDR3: TGTGCCAGCAGCTTAGAGAGGCCCACTGAAGCTTTCTTT.

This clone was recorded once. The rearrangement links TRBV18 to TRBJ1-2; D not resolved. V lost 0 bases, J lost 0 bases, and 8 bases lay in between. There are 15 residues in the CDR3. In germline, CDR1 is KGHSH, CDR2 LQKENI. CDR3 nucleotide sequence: TGTGCCAGCTCACCACCCTCTTCTTCTAACTATGGCTACACCTTC. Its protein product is CASSPPSSSNYGYTF. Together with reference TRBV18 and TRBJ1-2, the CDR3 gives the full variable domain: NAGVMQNPRHLVRRRGQEARLRCSPMKGHSHVYWYRQLPEEGLKFMVYLQKENIIDESGMPKERFSAEFPKEGPSILRIQQVVRGDSAAYFCASSPPSSSNYGYTFGSGTRLTVV.

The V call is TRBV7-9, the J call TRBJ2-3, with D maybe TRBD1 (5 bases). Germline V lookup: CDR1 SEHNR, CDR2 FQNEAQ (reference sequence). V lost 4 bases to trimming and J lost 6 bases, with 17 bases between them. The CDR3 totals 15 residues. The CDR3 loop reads CASSYDRTPVDTQYF. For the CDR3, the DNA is TGTGCCAGCAGCTACGACAGAACCCCCGTCGATACGCAGTATTTT.

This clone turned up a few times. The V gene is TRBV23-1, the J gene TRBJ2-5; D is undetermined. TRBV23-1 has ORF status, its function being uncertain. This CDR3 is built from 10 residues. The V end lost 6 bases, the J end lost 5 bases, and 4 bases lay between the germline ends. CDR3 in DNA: TGCGCCAGCAGCCTGGAGACCCAGTACTTC. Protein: CASSLETQYF.